Here is one TCR beta chain with its context. The antigen this receptor binds is unknown. Within one base of it there is no much larger clone, and no base qualities were kept. Following the manufacturer's recommendations, the immunoSEQ kit was used to generate TCR beta libraries from genomic DNA. Library preparation used a first multiplex PCR with proprietary primers, then a second PCR adding unique barcodes, with bead cleanups after each round. A kit-provided positive control reaction and a negative control reaction were included in every sample batch. The final libraries were assessed on an Agilent 4200 TapeStation D1000 ScreenTape, pooled by volume, and quantified by qPCR. Sequencing ran on an Illumina NextSeq500 with a MidOutput 150-cycle cartridge, using 156 Read1 and 15 Index1 cycles with kit custom primers. The pooled library was loaded at around 1.1 pM with a 20% PhiX control spike-in. The study's own analysis went as follows. Vendor-processed data were analyzed in R, and a clonotype was defined as all T cells sharing the same CDR3 nucleotide sequence. For clone abundance analyses, frequencies were normalized to the 10,000 most abundant clones per sample. Public T cell clones, which averaged fewer than five per sample, were removed prior to analysis. An abundance difference of at least 32-fold between compartments was the criterion for calling clonotypes tumor-enriched or baseline blood-enriched. A beta-binomial differential abundance model was applied to find clonotypes that expanded or contracted between blood time points. Tumor-blood repertoire similarity was measured with the Baroni-Urbani and Buser coefficient, and group comparisons used two-tailed Wilcoxon tests in R. TCRdb mirrors the immuneACCESS table, restricted to in-frame sequences. Some clones are absent from its copies; in checked studies, under half trace to an unresolved V gene, and the reason for the others is unknown. That table gives V, J and clone size, and the DNA gave D and trimming. This sample gives roughly 150,000 clones in total; roughly 89% of them show up just once. The ten largest clones take up over 10% of the sample.

The data originate from a study of radiation and T cells in renal cell carcinoma (dated by TCRdb to the early 2020s). Background on the whole study: Samples were obtained from a clinical trial, in which 15 Gy stereotactic body radiation therapy was delivered to primary renal cell carcinomas and nephrectomy was performed 4 weeks later. In total, about 50 samples, comprising approximately 25 tumors and approximately 27 peripheral blood samples, were subjected to TCR beta sequencing. A total of 4,016,671 unique CDR3 nucleotide sequences, encoding around 2.7 million unique CDR3 amino acid sequences, were found across all 55 or so samples. General conclusions and limits of the study: Because the trial had a single-armed design, the trial could not examine how radiation dose or scheduling affected the TCR repertoire. Blood repertoire dynamics were not followed beyond 4 weeks after treatment. Because pretreatment tumor biopsies were not available, the study could not determine whether clonotypes were already present within the tumor at baseline. In blood, the top tumor clonotypes increased between baseline and 2 weeks post-radiation and then shrank by 4 weeks, which suggests that tumor-resident clones expanded only transiently.

This specimen's time point label, per the study, means: blood 2 weeks post-SBRT. Read against the paper, the sample's treatment or condition label means: 15 Gy SBRT to primary tumor, nephrectomy 4 weeks later. To follow tumor-enriched clonotypes, peripheral blood was collected serially from radiation-treated patients at baseline and again at 2 weeks and 4 weeks after SBRT. Every patient had renal cell carcinoma of clear cell pathology. Genomic DNA for TCR sequencing was prepared using the QIAamp DNA Blood Mini Kit (Qiagen). Only samples passing all quality control checks were included in the analyses. CDR1 and CDR2, per the germline V gene (reference sequence), are LNHDA and SQIVND. Relative to germline, V is missing 5 bases and J is missing 5 bases, with 9 bases of the junction outside any gene match. The CDR3 runs 15 amino acids, cysteine and phenylalanine included. The retained sequence is limited to the CDR3, 45 bases, with the frame set at the first base.

The specimen comprised blood, sampled from a patient whose treatment included radiotherapy and nephrectomy. This chain joins TRBV19 to TRBJ1-5; TRBD1 fits 7 bases in the junction. This sequence originates from a woman aged 45 to 65 with renal cell carcinoma. The CDR3 here reads CASSPQRDSYQPQHF. The nucleotides are TGTGCCAGTAGTCCCCAGCGGGACAGTTATCAGCCCCAGCATTTT.